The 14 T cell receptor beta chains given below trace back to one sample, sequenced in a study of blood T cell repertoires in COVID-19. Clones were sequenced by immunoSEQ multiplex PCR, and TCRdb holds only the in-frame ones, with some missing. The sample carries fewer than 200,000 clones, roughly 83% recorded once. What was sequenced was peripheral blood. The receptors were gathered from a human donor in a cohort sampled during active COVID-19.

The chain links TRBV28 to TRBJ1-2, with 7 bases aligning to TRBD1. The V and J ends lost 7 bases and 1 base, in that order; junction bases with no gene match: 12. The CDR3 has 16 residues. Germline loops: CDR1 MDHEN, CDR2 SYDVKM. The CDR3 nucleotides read TGTGCCAGCACCCATTCCGGGACAGATTATAACTATGGCTACACCTTC. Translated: CASTHSGTDYNYGYTF.

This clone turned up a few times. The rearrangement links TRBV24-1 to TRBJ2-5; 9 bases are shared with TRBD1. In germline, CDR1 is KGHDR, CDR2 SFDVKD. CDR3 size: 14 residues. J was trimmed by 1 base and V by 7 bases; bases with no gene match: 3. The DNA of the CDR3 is TGTGCCACCAGAGGGACAGGGAGCCAAGAGACCCAGTACTTC. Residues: CATRGTGSQETQYF.

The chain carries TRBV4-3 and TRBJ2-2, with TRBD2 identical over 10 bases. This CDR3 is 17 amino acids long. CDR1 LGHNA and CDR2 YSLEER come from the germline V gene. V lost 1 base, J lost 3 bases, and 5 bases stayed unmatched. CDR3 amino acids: CASSQVGLAGDTGELFF. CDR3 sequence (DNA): TGCGCCAGCAGCCAAGTGGGCCTAGCGGGGGACACCGGGGAGCTGTTTTTT.

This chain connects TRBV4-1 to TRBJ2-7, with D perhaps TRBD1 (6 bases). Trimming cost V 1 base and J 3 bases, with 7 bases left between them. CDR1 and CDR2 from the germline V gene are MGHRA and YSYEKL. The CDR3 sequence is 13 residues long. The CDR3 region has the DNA TGCGCCAGCAGCCAAGGGACAGTCTACGAGCAGTACTTC. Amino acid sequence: CASSQGTVYEQYF.

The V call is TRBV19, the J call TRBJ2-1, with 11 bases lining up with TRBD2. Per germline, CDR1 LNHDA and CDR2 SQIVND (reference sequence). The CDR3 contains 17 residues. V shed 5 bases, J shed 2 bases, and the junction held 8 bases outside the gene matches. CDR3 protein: CASSSRGSGGAYNEQFF. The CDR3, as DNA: TGTGCCAGTAGTTCCCGGGGTAGCGGGGGGGCCTACAATGAGCAGTTCTTC.

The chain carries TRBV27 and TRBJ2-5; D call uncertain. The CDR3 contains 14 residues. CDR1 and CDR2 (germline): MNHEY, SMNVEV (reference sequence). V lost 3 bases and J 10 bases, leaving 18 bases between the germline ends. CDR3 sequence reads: CASSLSTRGEIQYF. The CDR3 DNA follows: TGTGCCAGCAGTTTGTCGACCAGAGGTGAAATCCAGTACTTC.

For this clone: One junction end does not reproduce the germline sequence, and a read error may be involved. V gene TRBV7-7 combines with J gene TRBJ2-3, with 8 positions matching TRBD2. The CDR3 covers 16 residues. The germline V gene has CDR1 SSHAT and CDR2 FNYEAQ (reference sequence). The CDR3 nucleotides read TGTGCTAGCAGCTTAGCGGCGGGGGGAGTCACAGATACGCAGTATTTT. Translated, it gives CASSLAAGGVTDTQYF. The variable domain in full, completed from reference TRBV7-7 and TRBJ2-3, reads GAGVSQSPRYKVTKRGQDVTLRCDPISSHATLYWYQQALGQGPEFLTYFNYEAQPDKSGLPSDRFSAERPEGSISTLTIQRTEQRDSAMYRCASSLAAGGVTDTQYFGPGTRLTVL.

CDR3 nucleotide sequence: TGTGCCAGCAGCTTCCCGGACGGGGGTGGAGGAGAGACCCAGTACTTC. Encoded protein: CASSFPDGGGGETQYF. This chain joins TRBV5-5 and TRBJ2-5; a weak D match, TRBD2 (6 bases). Germline V gene sequence: CDR1 SGHKS, CDR2 YYEKEE (reference sequence). The CDR3 length is 16 residues. Trimming removed 2 bases from V and 4 bases from J, with 18 bases in between. Looking up the rest from reference TRBV5-5 and TRBJ2-5 gives the full variable domain: DAGVTQSPTHLIKTRGQQVTLRCSPISGHKSVSWYQQVLGQGPQFIFQYYEKEERGRGNFPDRFSARQFPNYSSELNVNALLLGDSALYLCASSFPDGGGGETQYFGPGTRLLVL.

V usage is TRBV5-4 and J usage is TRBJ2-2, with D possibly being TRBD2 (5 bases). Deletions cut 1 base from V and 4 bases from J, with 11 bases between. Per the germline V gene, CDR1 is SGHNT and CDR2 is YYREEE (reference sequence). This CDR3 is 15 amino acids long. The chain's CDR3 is CASSLTGEGTGELFF. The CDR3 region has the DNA TGTGCCAGCAGCTTGACCGGGGAAGGCACCGGGGAGCTGTTTTTT.

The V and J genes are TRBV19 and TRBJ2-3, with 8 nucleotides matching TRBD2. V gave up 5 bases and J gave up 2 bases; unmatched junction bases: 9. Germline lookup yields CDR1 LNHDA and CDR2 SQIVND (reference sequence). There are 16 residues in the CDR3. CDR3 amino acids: CASSVQGTRYTDTQYF. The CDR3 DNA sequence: TGTGCCAGTAGTGTACAAGGGACTAGATACACAGATACGCAGTATTTT.

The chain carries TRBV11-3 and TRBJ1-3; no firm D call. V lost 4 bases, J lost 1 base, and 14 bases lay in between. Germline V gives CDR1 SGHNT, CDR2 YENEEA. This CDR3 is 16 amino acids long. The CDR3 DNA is TGTGCCAGCAGCTCTCGTTCGGGTCTTTCTGGAAACACCATATATTTT. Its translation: CASSSRSGLSGNTIYF. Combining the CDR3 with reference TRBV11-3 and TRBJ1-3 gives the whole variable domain EAGVVQSPRYKIIEKKQPVAFWCNPISGHNTLYWYLQNLGQGPELLIRYENEEAVDDSQLPKDRFSAERLKGVDSTLKIQPAELGDSAVYLCASSSRSGLSGNTIYFGEGSWLTVV.

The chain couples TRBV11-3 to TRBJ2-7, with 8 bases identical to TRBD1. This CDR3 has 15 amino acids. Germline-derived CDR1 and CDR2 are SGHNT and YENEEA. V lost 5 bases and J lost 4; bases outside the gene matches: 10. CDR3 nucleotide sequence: TGTGCCAGCAGCGAAGGACAGGGACTTTCATACGAGCAGTACTTC. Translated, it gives CASSEGQGLSYEQYF.

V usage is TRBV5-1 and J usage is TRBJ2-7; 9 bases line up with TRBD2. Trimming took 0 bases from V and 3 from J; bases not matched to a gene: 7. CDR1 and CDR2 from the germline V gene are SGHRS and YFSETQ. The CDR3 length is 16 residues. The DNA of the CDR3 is TGCGCCAGCAGCTTGGCAAAGGCTAGCGGGAACTACGAGCAGTACTTC. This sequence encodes CASSLAKASGNYEQYF.

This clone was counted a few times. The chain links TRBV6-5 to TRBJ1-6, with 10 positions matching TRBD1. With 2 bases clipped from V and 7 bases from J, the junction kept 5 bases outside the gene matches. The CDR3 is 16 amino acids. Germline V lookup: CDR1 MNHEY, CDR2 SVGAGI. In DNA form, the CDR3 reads TGTGCCAGCAGTTACGGGCGGACAGGGGGGAATTCACCCCTCCACTTT. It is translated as CASSYGRTGGNSPLHF.